The 18 T cell receptor beta chains below come from one sample, sequenced in a study of early T cells in non-severe SARS-CoV-2 infection. Each CDR3 protein gets one entry after TCRdb re-called the 5' RACE reads with MiXCR. The table has 27,000 or so distinct CDR3 sequences, under 4% seen once. The sequencing input was whole blood. These receptors were obtained from an adult who was a healthcare worker with PCR-confirmed SARS-CoV-2 infection or an uninfected control (not recorded which).

This clonotype was recorded at least ten times. The chain uses TRBV5-1 and TRBJ1-6, with 7 bases matching TRBD1. CDR1 is SGHRS and CDR2 is YFSETQ in the germline V gene. With 0 bases clipped from V and 14 bases from J, the junction kept 5 bases outside the gene matches. CDR3 length: 13 amino acids. This CDR3 is CASSLAGQVALHF. The CDR3 DNA reads as TGCGCCAGCAGCTTGGCCGGACAGGTGGCCCTCCACTTT. The full variable domain, its missing parts supplied by reference TRBV5-1 and TRBJ1-6, is KAGVTQTPRYLIKTRGQQVTLSCSPISGHRSVSWYQQTPGQGLQFLFEYFSETQRNKGNFPGRFSGRQFSNSRSEMNVSTLELGDSALYLCASSLAGQVALHFGNGTRLTVT.

This clonotype was observed a few times. The chain is built from TRBV23-1 and TRBJ2-5, with 7 bases fitting TRBD1. TRBV23-1 is recorded as an ORF, its role being uncertain. Losses at the gene ends were 2 bases for V and 1 base for J; bases not matched to a gene: 7. This CDR3 is built from 16 residues. The CDR3 DNA follows: TGCGCCAGCAGTCAACCGACTTACAGGGGCCAAGAGACCCAGTACTTC. Its translation: CASSQPTYRGQETQYF.

This clonotype came up many times. CDR3 coding DNA: TGCAGCGTCCGTAGGACAGTGCAAGATACGCAGTATTTT. Translation gives CSVRRTVQDTQYF. The chain links TRBV29-1 to TRBJ2-3, with TRBD1 as a possible D gene (6 bases). Trimming pared 6 bases from V and 5 bases from J, leaving 15 bases between. The CDR3 extends over 13 amino acids. The germline CDR1 and CDR2 sequences are SQVTM and ANQGSEA.

This clonotype was observed many times. The chain uses TRBV10-2 and TRBJ2-7; weak D call: TRBD2 (5 bases). Trimming removed 5 bases at V and 3 bases at J, with 11 bases between. The CDR3 loop spans 13 amino acids. The germline gives CDR1 WSHSY, CDR2 SAAADI. Here the CDR3 DNA reads TGCGCCAGCAGTACGGGGATTAACTACGAGCAGTACTTC. The encoded protein is CASSTGINYEQYF.

The V call is TRBV5-1, the J call TRBJ2-1; the match to TRBD1 covers 9 bases. The CDR3 contains 15 residues. Germline assignment: CDR1 SGHRS and CDR2 YFSETQ. With 4 bases clipped from V and 15 bases from J, the junction kept 17 bases outside the gene matches. The CDR3: CASSPPGQGGPARFF. The CDR3 DNA follows: TGCGCCAGCAGCCCGCCGGGACAGGGAGGGCCGGCCAGGTTCTTC.

Ten or more counts support this clonotype. This chain links TRBV19 with TRBJ1-2; 8 bases line up with TRBD1. V shed 7 bases, J shed 8 bases, and the junction held 12 bases outside the gene matches. CDR3 length: 14 amino acids. CDR1 and CDR2 from the germline V gene are LNHDA and SQIVND (reference sequence). The CDR3 protein is CASNGGLDRGGYTF. In DNA form, the CDR3 reads TGTGCCAGTAATGGAGGCCTAGACAGGGGAGGCTACACCTTC.

This clonotype was observed at least ten times. The rearrangement links TRBV12-3 or TRBV12-4 to TRBJ2-3; D unclear. The CDR3 covers 12 residues. V was cut by 0 bases and J by 5 bases, with 3 bases left in between. The CDR3 spells CASSLAIDTQYF. The DNA of the CDR3 is TGTGCCAGCAGTTTAGCTATAGATACGCAGTATTTT.

There are many counts of this clonotype. The gene calls are TRBV3-1 and TRBJ2-1; D remains ambiguous. Per germline, CDR1 LGHDT and CDR2 YNNKEL (reference sequence). Trimming took 7 bases from V and 6 from J, leaving 16 bases between them. The CDR3 loop spans 14 amino acids. In DNA, the CDR3 is TGTGCCAGCACCACCGGCTTAGCCCCCAATGAGCAGTTCTTC. Amino acid sequence: CASTTGLAPNEQFF.

In its sample, this clonotype was seen many times. V is TRBV12-5 and J is TRBJ2-1; 9 nucleotides align to TRBD2. Germline V gene data show CDR1 as LGHNT and CDR2 as FRNRAP. This CDR3 spans 17 amino acids. V was clipped by 3 bases and J by 8 bases; unmatched bases: 14. For the CDR3, the DNA is TGTGCTAGTGGTTTTCGTCTAGCGGGACGCGGGGAGGATGAGCAGTTCTTC. Translation: CASGFRLAGRGEDEQFF.

In its sample, this clonotype was seen many times. J is TRBJ2-7 and V is TRBV3-1; possibly TRBD1 or TRBD2 for D (6 bases each). Trimming removed 4 bases from V and 2 bases from J, with 12 bases in between. The germline gives CDR1 LGHDT, CDR2 YNNKEL (reference sequence). This CDR3 has 14 amino acids. DNA of the CDR3: TGTGCCAGCAGCCCCGGGGGCGCAGCCTACGAGCAGTACTTC. This translates into CASSPGGAAYEQYF.

This clonotype has a count of ten or more. The V and J genes are TRBV7-2 and TRBJ2-1; D call uncertain. The ends were cut back, 5 bases at V and 5 bases at J, with 16 bases in the middle. The germline CDR1 and CDR2 sequences are SGHTA and FQGNSA. This CDR3 is 15 amino acids long. CDR3 nucleotides: TGTGCCAGCAGCCAAACAGCAGTTAAGAACAATGAGCAGTTCTTC. Amino acid sequence: CASSQTAVKNNEQFF.

Many counts were recorded for this clonotype. This chain uses TRBV20-1 with TRBJ2-1, with a weak D call TRBD1 (6 bases). Trimming pared 6 bases from V and 8 bases from J, leaving 14 bases between. The CDR3 is 12 residues long. The germline gives CDR1 DFQATT, CDR2 SNEGSKA (reference sequence). This chain's CDR3 is CSAKTGLDEQFF. In DNA, the CDR3 is TGCAGTGCAAAAACAGGGTTGGATGAGCAGTTCTTC.

This clonotype came up many times. The chain carries TRBV6-6 and TRBJ2-5; D gene unclear. V shed 5 bases and J shed 5 bases, with 9 bases lying between them. The CDR3 sequence is 12 residues long. Germline CDR1 is MNHNY and CDR2 is SVGAGI (reference sequence). CDR3 bases: TGTGCCAGCAGTCCCTACGGGGAGACCCAGTACTTC. Translating it yields CASSPYGETQYF.

At least ten counts were recorded for this clonotype. The chain employs TRBV5-4 and TRBJ2-7; 11 bases align to TRBD1. Germline V gene lookup returns CDR1 SGHNT and CDR2 YYREEE (reference sequence). The CDR3 spans 17 residues. V trimming: 2 bases; J trimming: 3 bases; junction bases outside the gene matches: 10. The CDR3 DNA is TGTGCCAGCAGCTTAGGACAGGGGGCCCAGAAGATCTACGAGCAGTACTTC. Translation: CASSLGQGAQKIYEQYF. Variable domain in full (rest from reference TRBV5-4 and TRBJ2-7): ETGVTQSPTHLIKTRGQQVTLRCSSQSGHNTVSWYQQALGQGPQFIFQYYREEENGRGNFPPRFSGLQFPNYSSELNVNALELDDSALYLCASSLGQGAQKIYEQYFGPGTRLTVT.

In its sample, this clonotype was seen many times. The chain combines TRBV7-3 with TRBJ2-3; a weak D match, TRBD2 (5 bases). The CDR3 runs 15 residues. Trimming took off 2 bases at V and 2 bases at J, with 11 bases between the two ends. Germline V CDR1 and CDR2: SGHTA, FQGTGA. The CDR3 region is CASSLGSLITDTQYF. For the CDR3, the DNA is TGTGCCAGCAGCTTAGGGAGCCTAATCACAGATACGCAGTATTTT.

This clonotype rates as medium-sized. This chain joins TRBV6-4 and TRBJ2-1; TRBD2 matches 9 bases. From germline, CDR1 is MRHNA and CDR2 SNTAGT. This CDR3 is built from 15 residues. After removal of 3 bases from V and 15 bases from J, the junction contained 15 bases not matched to a gene. CDR3 amino acids: CASSEKGGSGSLRFF. The CDR3 nucleotides read TGTGCCAGCAGTGAGAAAGGTGGTAGCGGGAGTCTGCGGTTCTTC.

CDR3 region: CASSLSGAGMAFF. DNA of the CDR3: TGTGCCAGCAGTTTATCGGGGGCAGGGATGGCTTTCTTT. This chain uses TRBV27 with TRBJ1-1; a possible D gene is TRBD1 (6 bases). CDR3 length: 13 residues. V was shortened by 0 bases and J by 11 bases, with 13 bases between the two germline ends. Germline V gene sequence: CDR1 MNHEY, CDR2 SMNVEV (reference sequence).

There are many counts of this clonotype. The J gene is TRBJ2-7, the V gene TRBV20-1, with D tentatively TRBD1 (5 bases). Germline CDR1 and CDR2: DFQATT and SNEGSKA (reference sequence). The CDR3 length is 13 residues. With 2 bases removed from V and 1 base from J, the gap between germline ends came to 9 bases. CDR3 sequence: CSARPGHSYEQYF. The CDR3 DNA is TGCAGTGCTAGACCTGGACATTCCTACGAGCAGTACTTC.